A single sample is the source of the 2 T cell receptor beta chains below, sequenced in a study of blood T cells in healthy people across ages. The use of a sample-barcoded 5' primer and a J-beta primer mix characterized a second PCR of about 7 to 12 cycles. TCRdb redid the calling of the 5' RACE reads with MiXCR, one entry per CDR3 protein. The table includes 1.5 million to 1.9 million distinct CDR3 sequences, approximately 43% detected once. Sequencing used blood. The receptors were gathered from a woman under 30 in good health.

Many counts were recorded for this clonotype. The rearrangement links TRBV9 to TRBJ2-3; tentative D call: TRBD2 (5 bases). V was cut by 0 bases and J by 2 bases, with 10 bases left in between. Germline CDR1 and CDR2: SGDLS and YYNGEE. The CDR3 is 15 amino acids. CDR3 region: CASSVVAGSTDTQYF. DNA for the CDR3: TGTGCCAGCAGCGTAGTTGCGGGCTCCACAGATACGCAGTATTTT.

The V and J genes are TRBV4-3 and TRBJ1-5; TRBD1 is a possible D gene (6 bases). The CDR3 is 15 amino acids. V was shortened by 4 bases and J by 3 bases, with 13 bases between the two germline ends. Germline V gives CDR1 LGHNA, CDR2 YSLEER. The CDR3 sequence: CASSRRTGTNQPQHF. CDR3 nucleotide sequence: TGCGCCAGCAGCCGTAGAACAGGGACCAATCAGCCCCAGCATTTT.